Each of the 11 T cell receptor beta chains below was sequenced from the same sample in a study of cytotoxic CD8 clonotypes in ibrutinib-treated CLL. Method: immunoSEQ multiplex PCR; TCRdb's copy keeps in-frame clones and lacks some. The sample consists of 140,000 to 150,000 clones, roughly three quarters of them appearing once. The sample was PBMCs, taken after 24 months of ibrutinib treatment. The receptors were sampled from a human donor with chronic lymphocytic leukemia.

In its sample, this clone was seen a few times. The chain couples TRBV5-4 to TRBJ2-1; D unclear. CDR3 length: 15 amino acids. Trimming left V 4 bases short and J 5 bases short, with 16 bases between. Germline V gives CDR1 SGHNT, CDR2 YYREEE (reference sequence). For the CDR3, the DNA is TGTGCCAGCAGCCCTCCTGGGCAGGACGACAATGAGCAGTTCTTC. Its protein is CASSPPGQDDNEQFF.

V and J are TRBV28 and TRBJ1-6; D remains unclear. Germline CDR1 and CDR2: MDHEN and SYDVKM. Trimming cost V 6 bases and J 9 bases, with 18 bases left between them. The CDR3 is 15 amino acids. CDR3 amino acids: CASSPSGPRSSPLHF. The CDR3 DNA reads TGTGCCAGCAGCCCCTCCGGACCCCGGTCTTCACCCCTCCACTTT.

The sample holds many counts of this clone. The genes are TRBV18 and TRBJ1-2; tentatively, D is TRBD1 (6 bases). V was clipped by 6 bases and J by 4 bases, with 12 bases between them. In germline, CDR1 is KGHSH, CDR2 LQKENI. The CDR3 spans 13 residues. CDR3 protein: CASSQIGGYGYTF. The CDR3 DNA is TGTGCCAGCTCGCAAATAGGGGGCTATGGCTACACCTTC.

The V and J genes are TRBV19 and TRBJ1-1; 8 positions match TRBD1. Germline assignment: CDR1 LNHDA and CDR2 SQIVND (reference sequence). The CDR3 has 13 amino acids. Unmatched junction bases numbered 2, after V lost 5 bases and J lost 3 bases. The CDR3 coding sequence is TGTGCCAGTAGTGCCAGGGGGCACACTGAAGCTTTCTTT. Encoded protein: CASSARGHTEAFF.

The chain couples TRBV30 to TRBJ1-5; TRBD1 agrees at 8 bases. Germline lookup yields CDR1 GTSNPN and CDR2 SVGIG (reference sequence). The CDR3 has 15 residues. With 3 bases clipped from V and 3 bases from J, the junction kept 7 bases outside the gene matches. CDR3 amino acids: CAWSAGTGPNQPQHF. CDR3 nucleotides: TGTGCCTGGAGCGCCGGGACAGGACCCAATCAGCCCCAGCATTTT.

This clone was recorded only once. The gene calls are TRBV10-3 and TRBJ1-2; 8 nucleotides align to TRBD1. V was pared by 0 bases and J by 2 bases, with 11 bases of the junction left unmatched. Germline CDR1 reads ENHRY; CDR2 reads SYGVKD. CDR3 length equals 18 residues. This CDR3 reads CAISESTGGGGTNYGYTF. CDR3 coding DNA: TGTGCCATCAGTGAGTCCACAGGGGGAGGAGGAACAAACTATGGCTACACCTTC.

The chain has TRBV6-4 and TRBJ1-2; a possible D gene is TRBD1 (6 bases). V was clipped by 4 bases and J by 5 bases, with 14 bases between them. This CDR3 is 14 amino acids long. From germline, CDR1 is MRHNA and CDR2 SNTAGT. The CDR3 bases are TGTGCCAGCAGTGGAGGGGGGGGGCCTTATGGCTACACCTTC. It is translated as CASSGGGGPYGYTF.

This chain links TRBV11-2 with TRBJ2-5; a possible D gene is TRBD2 (6 bases). Germline V CDR1 and CDR2: SGHAT, FQNNGV. V was trimmed by 5 bases and J by 1 base, leaving 11 bases between them. There are 14 residues in the CDR3. The CDR3, as DNA: TGTGCCAGCAGCCAACTAGCAACCCAAGAGACCCAGTACTTC. Its translation is CASSQLATQETQYF.

The rearrangement links TRBV4-3 to TRBJ2-3; 14 bases align to TRBD2. This CDR3 region has 22 residues. V was pared by 1 base and J by 1 base, with 16 bases of the junction left unmatched. Germline CDR1 is LGHNA and CDR2 is YSLEER. Here the CDR3 DNA reads TGCGCCAGCAGCCAAGCTCCGGGACTAGCGGGAGTTTACGATCTCGGCACAGATACGCAGTATTTT. The encoded protein is CASSQAPGLAGVYDLGTDTQYF.

The chain is built from TRBV13 and TRBJ2-1, with 7 nucleotides matching TRBD2. Trimming removed 5 bases from V and 7 bases from J; junction bases left unmatched: 17. From germline, CDR1 is PRHDT and CDR2 FYEKMQ (reference sequence). This CDR3 contains 17 residues. The CDR3 reads CASSPPGGGPTTNEQFF. The CDR3 DNA sequence: TGTGCCAGCAGCCCACCCGGCGGGGGACCAACGACTAATGAGCAGTTCTTC.

Worth noting for this clone: At one end, the junction sequence differs from germline, possibly due to a read error. The chain is built from TRBV7-2 and TRBJ2-5; no reliable D call. The CDR3 extends over 13 amino acids. Germline V lookup: CDR1 SGHTA, CDR2 FQGNSA. The CDR3 reads CASSLAGQGTQYF. As DNA, the CDR3 is TGTGCCAGCAGCTTAGCTGGGCAAGGGACCCAGTACTTC.